The TCR beta chain under discussion was sequenced for a study of cytotoxic CD8 clonotypes in ibrutinib-treated CLL. At the level of the study: Patients: over 9 relapsed/refractory, approximately 15 treatment-naive, 17 IGHV unmutated. Overall study results and limits: Elevated clonality accompanied ibrutinib response, with a return toward baseline values at progression. Clonality (at baseline) was higher than in age-matched healthy donors and tracked circulating CD8+ T-cell counts.

To note about this clone: Antigen unknown.

Method: immunoSEQ multiplex PCR; TCRdb's copy keeps in-frame clones and lacks some. The sample lists some 70,000 clones; about nine tenths were seen once. Trimming shortened V by 4 bases and J by 4 bases, and 20 bases separated the two germline ends. Germline V gene data show CDR1 as SGHTA and CDR2 as FQGNSA. The CDR3 loop spans 16 amino acids. The receptor comes from a human donor with chronic lymphocytic leukemia. This sequence joins TRBV7-2 and TRBJ2-7, with D maybe TRBD2 (5 bases). The material was PBMCs, obtained after 12 months of ibrutinib treatment. Written as DNA, the CDR3 is TGTGCCAGCAGCTCGGGGTTCGTAACGGGATCTTACGAGCAGTACTTC. It specifies CASSSGFVTGSYEQYF.